This T cell receptor beta chain was identified in a study of blood T cell repertoires in COVID-19. For the study at large: Sample material is recorded as cDNA or gDNA derived from T cells, B-cell-depleted T cells, or PBMCs.

Original data processing: Estimates of nucleated cell counts were drawn from the amplification of reference gene primers. Here immunoSEQ multiplex PCR was the method, and the copy in TCRdb shows in-frame clones only, minus some. The DNA was the basis for D and trimming; V, J and clone size are from that table. The sample has roughly 59,000 clones, roughly 80% seen once. Germline assignment: CDR1 SGHTA and CDR2 FQGNSA. The CDR3 is 12 amino acids. V shed 5 bases and J shed 7 bases, with 11 bases lying between them. Sequenced sample: peripheral blood. The sequence was collected from a human donor in a cohort sampled during active COVID-19. This rearrangement joins TRBV7-2 to TRBJ1-2, with D perhaps TRBD1 (5 bases). CDR3 sequence: CASSPGTAGYTF. CDR3 coding DNA: TGTGCCAGCAGCCCCGGGACTGCTGGCTACACCTTC.